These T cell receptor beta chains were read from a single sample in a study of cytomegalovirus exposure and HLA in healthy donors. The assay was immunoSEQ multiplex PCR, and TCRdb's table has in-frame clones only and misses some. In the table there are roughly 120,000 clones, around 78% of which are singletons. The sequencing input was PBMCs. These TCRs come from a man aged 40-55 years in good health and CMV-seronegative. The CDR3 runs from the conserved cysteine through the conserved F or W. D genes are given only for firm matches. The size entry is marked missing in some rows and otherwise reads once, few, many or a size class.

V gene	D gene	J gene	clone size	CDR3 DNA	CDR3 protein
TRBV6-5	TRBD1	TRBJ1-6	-	TGTGCCAGCAGAAGCGACAGGGAAAATTCACCCCTCCACTTT	CASRSDRENSPLHF
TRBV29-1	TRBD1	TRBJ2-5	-	TGCAGCGTCCCTCAGGGGACAGGACAAGAGACCCAGTACTTC	CSVPQGTGQETQYF
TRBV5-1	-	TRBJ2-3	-	TGCGCCAGCAGCTTGGTAGGGGCAGACCCCACAGATACGCAGTATTTT	CASSLVGADPTDTQYF
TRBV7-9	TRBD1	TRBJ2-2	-	TGTGCCAGCAGTCCTATCGGGACAGGACGGACCGGGGAGCTGTTTTTT	CASSPIGTGRTGELFF
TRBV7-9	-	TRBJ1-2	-	TGTGCCAGCAGCTTAGAGAGAGGCTACACCTTC	CASSLERGYTF
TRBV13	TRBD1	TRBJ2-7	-	TGTGCCAGCAGCACTTGGGACAGTGAAGCCTACGAGCAGTACTTC	CASSTWDSEAYEQYF
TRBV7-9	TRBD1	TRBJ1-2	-	TGTGCCAGCAGCTTAGCCCAGGGACAGGGGGATGGCTACACCTTC	CASSLAQGQGDGYTF
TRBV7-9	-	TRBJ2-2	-	TGTGCCAGCAGCCCCCGAGGGCAGCACACCGGGGAGCTGTTTTTT	CASSPRGQHTGELFF
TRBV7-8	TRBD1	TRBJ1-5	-	TGTGCCAGCAGCACCGGGACAGCAAAAAACCAGCCCCAGCATTTT	CASSTGTAKNQPQHF
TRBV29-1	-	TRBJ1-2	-	TGCAGCGTTGGACAGGCGAAGGGCTACACCTTC	CSVGQAKGYTF
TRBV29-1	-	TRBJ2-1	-	TGCAGCGTCCTCCTCGGTGTACCCTACAATGAGCAGTTCTTC	CSVLLGVPYNEQFF
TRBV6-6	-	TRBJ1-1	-	TGTGCCAGCAGTTCCCCAGGAGGGGTCACTGAAGCTTTCTTT	CASSSPGGVTEAFF
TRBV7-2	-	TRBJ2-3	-	TGTGCCAGCAGCCTAAAATCGGAGGGGTGGGATACGCAGTATTTT	CASSLKSEGWDTQYF
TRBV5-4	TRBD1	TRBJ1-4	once	TGTGCCAGCAGCATCTCCCGGGACAGGGTTGAAAAACTGTTTTTT	CASSISRDRVEKLFF
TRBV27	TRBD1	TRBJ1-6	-	TGTGCCAGCAGTAAGTGGACAGGGACTACAAGATCCTATAATTCACCCCTCCACTTT	CASSKWTGTTRSYNSPLHF
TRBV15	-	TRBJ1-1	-	TGTGCCACCAGCAGGAAACAGGGTGGCACTGAAGCTTTCTTT	CATSRKQGGTEAFF
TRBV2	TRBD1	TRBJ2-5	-	TGTGCCAGCGGTAAACCGAGGACAGGGGGCGAGGATCCGGAGACCCAGTACTTC	CASGKPRTGGEDPETQYF